Following are 2 T cell receptor beta chains from one sample sequenced in a study of neoadjuvant anti-PD-1 for oral cavity cancer. Profiling relied on immunoSEQ multiplex PCR, and the TCRdb table lists in-frame clones only, not all of them. The sample shows approximately 45,000 clones, 77% of them seen only once. Indicated time point: after neoadjuvant nivolumab, at surgical resection. This specimen was PBMCs, taken after nivolumab (anti-PD-1) treatment. The receptors here all came from a person aged 40-85 years with oral cavity squamous cell carcinoma.

The genes are TRBV29-1 and TRBJ2-2; TRBD1 matches at 8 bases. V shed 5 bases and J 4 bases; nucleotides not matched to a gene: 3. The CDR3 loop spans 13 amino acids. Germline CDR1 reads SQVTM; CDR2 reads ANQGSEA. The CDR3 nucleotides are TGCAGCGTTTCAACAGGGGGCACCGGGGAGCTGTTTTTT. Protein product: CSVSTGGTGELFF.

V gene TRBV10-1 combines with J gene TRBJ2-4, with D possibly being TRBD2 (7 bases). The CDR3 runs to 15 residues. Germline V gene data show CDR1 as WNHNN and CDR2 as SYGVQD (reference sequence). Trimming shortened V by 0 bases and J by 7 bases, and 13 bases separated the two germline ends. The CDR3 is CASSESQGRENIQYF. CDR3 coding DNA: TGCGCCAGCAGTGAGTCGCAGGGGCGGGAGAACATTCAGTACTTC.